The clone carrying this T cell receptor (beta chain) was detected only a few times. Assembly of TCR beta libraries relied on iRepertoire HTBI primers together with Arm-PCR of CDR3 regions. TCRdb reanalysed the multiplex PCR reads using MiXCR and keeps one entry per CDR3 protein. The data contain some 220,000 distinct CDR3 sequences, roughly 18% of them singletons. This sample's time point: newly diagnosed GD, antithyroid drugs for less than 3 months. Extracted RNA from PBMCs served as the source of the TCR library. EDTA tubes were used for drawing around 9 milliliters of peripheral blood. This entry comes from a study of regulatory T cells in long-lasting Graves disease. The CDR3 has 15 amino acids. In germline, CDR1 is GTSNPN, CDR2 SVGIG (reference sequence). With V trimmed by 0 bases and J by 9 bases, 11 bases remained unmatched. The sample was also linked to a second study, of T cells in Graves' hyperthyroidism and ophthalmopathy. As that study records: Hyperthyroidism in the patients, aged 18 to 65, was newly diagnosed and under 2 months in duration. The study excluded patients with uncontrolled infection, other autoimmune disease, pregnancy or lactation.

This chain links TRBV30 with TRBJ2-1; 7 bases align to TRBD2. The sequencing used peripheral blood mononuclear cells (PBMCs), collected at new diagnosis, from a patient treated with antithyroid drugs. The origin of this receptor is a woman younger than 45 with Graves disease. The CDR3 coding sequence is TGTGCCTGGAGTGTCTGGGCGGGGCCGGGGGGTGAGCAGTTCTTC. It yields the protein CAWSVWAGPGGEQFF.